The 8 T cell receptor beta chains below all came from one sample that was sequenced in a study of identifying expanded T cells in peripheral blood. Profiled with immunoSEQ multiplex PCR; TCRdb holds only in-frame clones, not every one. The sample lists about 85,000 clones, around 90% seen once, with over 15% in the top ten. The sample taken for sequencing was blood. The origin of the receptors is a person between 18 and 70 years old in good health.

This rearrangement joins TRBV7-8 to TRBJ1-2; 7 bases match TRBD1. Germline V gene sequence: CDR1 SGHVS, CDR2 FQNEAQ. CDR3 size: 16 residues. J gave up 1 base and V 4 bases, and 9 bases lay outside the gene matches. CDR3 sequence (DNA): TGTGCCAGCAGCTCCACCCTACAGGGGCTTAACTATGGCTACACCTTC. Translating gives CASSSTLQGLNYGYTF.

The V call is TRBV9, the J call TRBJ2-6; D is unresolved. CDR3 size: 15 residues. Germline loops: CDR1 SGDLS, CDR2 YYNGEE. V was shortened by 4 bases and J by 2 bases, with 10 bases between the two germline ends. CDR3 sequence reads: CASSPRAPGANVLTF. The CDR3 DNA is TGTGCCAGCAGCCCCCGGGCGCCTGGGGCCAACGTCCTGACTTTC.

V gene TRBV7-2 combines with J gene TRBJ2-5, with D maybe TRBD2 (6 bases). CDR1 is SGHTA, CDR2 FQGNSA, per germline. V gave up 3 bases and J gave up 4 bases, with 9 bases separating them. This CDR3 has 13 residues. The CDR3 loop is CASSFGGGETQYF. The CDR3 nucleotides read TGTGCCAGCAGCTTCGGGGGTGGAGAGACCCAGTACTTC.

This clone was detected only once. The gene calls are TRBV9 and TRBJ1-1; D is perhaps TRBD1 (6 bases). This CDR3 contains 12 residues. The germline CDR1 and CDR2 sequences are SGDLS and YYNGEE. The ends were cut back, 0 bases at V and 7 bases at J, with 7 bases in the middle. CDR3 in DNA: TGTGCCAGCAGCGTAGGAGGGGGTGAAGCTTTCTTT. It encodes CASSVGGGEAFF.

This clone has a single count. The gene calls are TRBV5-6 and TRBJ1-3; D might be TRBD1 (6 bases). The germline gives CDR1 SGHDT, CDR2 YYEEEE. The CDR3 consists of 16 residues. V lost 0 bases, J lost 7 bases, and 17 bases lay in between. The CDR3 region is CASSLETGTARNTIYF. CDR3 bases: TGTGCCAGCAGCTTGGAAACAGGGACGGCTAGGAACACCATATATTTT.

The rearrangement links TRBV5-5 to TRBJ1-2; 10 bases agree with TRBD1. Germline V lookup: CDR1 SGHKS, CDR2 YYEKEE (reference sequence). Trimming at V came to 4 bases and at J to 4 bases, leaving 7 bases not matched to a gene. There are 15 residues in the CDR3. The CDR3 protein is CASSPGTGVRYGYTF. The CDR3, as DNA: TGTGCCAGCAGCCCCGGGACAGGGGTTCGCTATGGCTACACCTTC.

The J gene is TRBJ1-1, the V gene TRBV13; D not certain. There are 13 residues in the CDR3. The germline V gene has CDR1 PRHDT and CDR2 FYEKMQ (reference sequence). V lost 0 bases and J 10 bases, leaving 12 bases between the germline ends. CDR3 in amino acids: CASSLGVPRGAFF. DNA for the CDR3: TGTGCCAGCAGCTTAGGCGTACCCCGGGGAGCTTTCTTT.

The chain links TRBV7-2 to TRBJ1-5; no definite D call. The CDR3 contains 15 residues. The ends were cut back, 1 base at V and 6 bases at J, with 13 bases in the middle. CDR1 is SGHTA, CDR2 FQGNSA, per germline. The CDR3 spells CASSLERTHLQPQHF. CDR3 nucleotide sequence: TGTGCCAGCAGCTTAGAGAGGACCCACCTTCAGCCCCAGCATTTT.